A single sample gave rise to the 31 T cell receptor beta chains below, sequenced in a study of CD8 T cells in ankylosing spondylitis. TCRdb independently ran MiXCR on the 5' RACE reads; one entry per CDR3 protein. The sample consists of approximately 260,000 distinct CDR3 sequences, about 18% of them appearing once. The sample taken for sequencing was blood, either unsorted or a sorted T cell fraction (not recorded which). The receptors were sampled from a male donor with ankylosing spondylitis or in good health (not recorded which).

This clonotype was picked up a small number of times. The chain joins TRBV4-1 to TRBJ2-1; D is possibly TRBD1 or TRBD2 (6 bases each). Germline V lookup: CDR1 MGHRA, CDR2 YSYEKL. The CDR3 is 16 residues long. Trimming removed 1 base from V and 9 bases from J, with 19 bases in between. The CDR3 region is CASSQARGAQGIEQFF. In nucleotides, the CDR3 is TGCGCCAGCAGCCAAGCAAGGGGGGCCCAGGGGATTGAGCAGTTCTTC.

This clonotype came up a few times. The chain carries TRBV6-1 and TRBJ1-3; 8 bases align to TRBD1. The CDR3 sequence is 18 residues long. V lost 6 bases and J lost 0; bases outside the gene matches: 13. CDR1 and CDR2 from the germline V gene are MNHNS and SASEGT. The DNA of the CDR3 is TGTGCCAGCAGCCAGTCCCGGACAGGGTTCCCCTCTGGAAACACCATATATTTT. Translating it yields CASSQSRTGFPSGNTIYF.

The genes are TRBV20-1 and TRBJ2-7, with 9 bases that match TRBD2. CDR3 size: 14 residues. Germline assignment: CDR1 DFQATT and CDR2 SNEGSKA (reference sequence). The ends lost 4 bases at V and 1 base at J; junction bases unmatched: 5. CDR3 loop: CSAKPTSGSYEQYF. In nucleotides, the CDR3 is TGCAGTGCTAAGCCGACTAGCGGATCCTACGAGCAGTACTTC.

V is TRBV12-3 or TRBV12-4 and J is TRBJ2-1; 8 nucleotides line up with TRBD1. Unmatched junction bases numbered 6, after V lost 6 bases and J lost 2 bases. The CDR3 totals 15 residues. The CDR3 region has the DNA TGTGCCAGCAGCCAGACAGGGGAACCCTACAATGAGCAGTTCTTC. Residues: CASSQTGEPYNEQFF.

This clonotype showed up just a few times. The V call is TRBV12-3 or TRBV12-4, the J call TRBJ2-3; D not certain. The CDR3 runs to 14 residues. Trimming took off 3 bases at V and 2 bases at J, with 9 bases between the two ends. The CDR3 is CASSFGGTTDTQYF. In DNA form, the CDR3 reads TGTGCCAGCAGTTTCGGCGGTACCACAGATACGCAGTATTTT.

V is TRBV4-3 and J is TRBJ2-1, with D possibly matching TRBD1 (5 bases). Germline CDR1 LGHNA, CDR2 YSLEER. With 4 bases removed from V and 7 bases from J, the gap between germline ends came to 23 bases. This CDR3 spans 17 amino acids. The chain's CDR3 is CASSPRYDSVVRNEQFF. CDR3 DNA: TGCGCCAGCAGCCCCAGATACGACAGCGTGGTCCGGAATGAGCAGTTCTTC.

V is TRBV12-3 or TRBV12-4 and J is TRBJ2-4; 7 bases are shared with TRBD2. The CDR3 is 14 amino acids. Trimming at V came to 3 bases and at J to 3 bases, leaving 2 bases not matched to a gene. In DNA, the CDR3 is TGTGCCAGCAGTTTTAGCGGGCACAAAAACATTCAGTACTTC. Translating it yields CASSFSGHKNIQYF.

This clonotype has just a few counts. V gene TRBV12-3 or TRBV12-4 combines with J gene TRBJ2-5; 10 nucleotides match TRBD2. V gave up 5 bases and J gave up 4 bases; unmatched junction bases: 7. The CDR3 has 15 residues. The CDR3 coding sequence is TGTGCCAGCAGTCCCGGGACTAGCGTAGGAGAGACCCAGTACTTC. This gives the protein CASSPGTSVGETQYF.

This clonotype was observed a few times. The genes are TRBV3-1 and TRBJ2-7; tentatively, D is TRBD1 (5 bases). The V gene lost 0 bases and the J gene lost 0 bases, with 15 bases spanning the gap. The length of the CDR3 is 17 residues. Germline V lookup: CDR1 LGHDT, CDR2 YNNKEL (reference sequence). The CDR3 DNA reads as TGTGCCAGCAGCCAAGATCTTGTTCTTAGGGGCTCCTACGAGCAGTACTTC. This gives the protein CASSQDLVLRGSYEQYF.

Within the sample, this clonotype is medium-sized. The J gene is TRBJ1-1, the V gene TRBV4-1; TRBD1 aligns across 7 bases. This CDR3 has 15 amino acids. V was pared by 0 bases and J by 4 bases, with 5 bases of the junction left unmatched. CDR1 MGHRA and CDR2 YSYEKL come from the germline V gene. The CDR3 DNA follows: TGCGCCAGCAGCCAAGAGGGTTCAGGGGGCACTGAAGCTTTCTTT. Translating it yields CASSQEGSGGTEAFF.

The table lists this clonotype with a few counts. The chain combines TRBV5-1 with TRBJ1-1; the D is unclear. Trimming cost V 0 bases and J 6 bases, with 15 bases left between them. Per germline, CDR1 SGHRS and CDR2 YFSETQ. CDR3 length: 15 amino acids. The CDR3 nucleotides read TGCGCCAGCAGCTTGGATAACTCCCCAGCCTCTGAAGCTTTCTTT. Translation gives CASSLDNSPASEAFF.

This rearrangement joins TRBV12-3 or TRBV12-4 to TRBJ1-2, with 9 bases fitting TRBD1. The CDR3 is 12 residues long. J gave up 6 bases and V 5 bases, and 1 base lay outside the gene matches. The CDR3 sequence is CASSRTGDGYTF. In DNA form, the CDR3 reads TGTGCCAGCAGTAGGACAGGGGATGGCTACACCTTC.

The gene calls are TRBV7-8 and TRBJ1-5, with D tentatively TRBD1 (5 bases). From germline, CDR1 is SGHVS and CDR2 FQNEAQ. Trimming took off 2 bases at V and 1 base at J, with 21 bases between the two ends. CDR3 length equals 19 residues. This CDR3 reads CASSLFLFRDGESNQPQHF. The CDR3 DNA reads as TGTGCCAGCAGCTTATTCCTTTTCCGGGACGGAGAGAGCAATCAGCCCCAGCATTTT. Combining the CDR3 with reference TRBV7-8 and TRBJ1-5 gives the whole variable domain GAGVSQSPRYKVAKRGQDVALRCDPISGHVSLFWYQQALGQGPEFLTYFQNEAQLDKSGLPSDRFFAERPEGSVSTLKIQRTQQEDSAVYLCASSLFLFRDGESNQPQHFGDGTRLSIL.

This clonotype was recorded at least ten times. V is TRBV6-5 and J is TRBJ1-1; D unclear. Germline CDR1 reads MNHEY; CDR2 reads SVGAGI. V was clipped by 0 bases and J by 6 bases, with 17 bases between them. The CDR3 has 16 amino acids. The CDR3 region has the DNA TGTGCCAGCAGTTACTCGAGTTTGGAGGGAGTCCCTGAAGCTTTCTTT. It encodes CASSYSSLEGVPEAFF.

This clonotype was found a few times. The J gene is TRBJ2-5, the V gene TRBV7-9, with D unclear. The CDR3 spans 15 residues. Per germline, CDR1 SEHNR and CDR2 FQNEAQ (reference sequence). Trimming took off 2 bases at V and 1 base at J, with 11 bases between the two ends. The CDR3 protein is CASSLLSGPQETQYF. The CDR3 DNA sequence: TGTGCCAGCAGCTTATTGAGTGGGCCCCAAGAGACCCAGTACTTC.

The rearrangement links TRBV6-5 to TRBJ1-5, with D unresolved. Germline V gene lookup returns CDR1 MNHEY and CDR2 SVGAGI. V lost 4 bases and J lost 1, with 17 bases in between. There are 17 residues in the CDR3. In nucleotides, the CDR3 is TGTGCCAGCAGTTCCATAGAGTCCCGGAGGAGCAATCAGCCCCAGCATTTT. Protein sequence: CASSSIESRRSNQPQHF.

The V and J genes are TRBV3-1 and TRBJ2-2, with a possible D match to TRBD1 (6 bases). V dropped 4 bases and J dropped 3 bases, with 12 bases sitting between them. CDR1 LGHDT and CDR2 YNNKEL come from the germline V gene (reference sequence). CDR3 size: 15 residues. The CDR3, as DNA: TGTGCCAGCAGCCCGGGACAAGAGTACACCGGGGAGCTGTTTTTT. Its translation is CASSPGQEYTGELFF.

This clonotype was found many times. This chain links TRBV27 with TRBJ2-1; 7 bases match TRBD2. CDR3 length equals 14 residues. Unmatched junction bases numbered 2, after V lost 2 bases and J lost 4 bases. Germline CDR1 MNHEY, CDR2 SMNVEV (reference sequence). The CDR3: CASSLAGVYNEQFF. In DNA form, the CDR3 reads TGTGCCAGCAGTTTAGCGGGAGTTTACAATGAGCAGTTCTTC.

This clonotype was seen ten or more times. V usage is TRBV3-1 and J usage is TRBJ2-3; 9 bases align to TRBD2. From germline, CDR1 is LGHDT and CDR2 YNNKEL (reference sequence). The J segment lost 4 bases and the V segment lost 0 bases, leaving 5 bases of the junction unmatched. There are 16 residues in the CDR3. CDR3 loop: CASSQEPAGGPDTQYF. CDR3 in DNA: TGTGCCAGCAGCCAAGAACCAGCGGGAGGCCCAGATACGCAGTATTTT.

This clonotype was detected only a few times. The chain carries TRBV20-1 and TRBJ2-1, with D possibly matching TRBD1 (6 bases). This CDR3 has 14 residues. Trimming cost V 7 bases and J 2 bases, with 15 bases left between them. Germline V lookup: CDR1 DFQATT, CDR2 SNEGSKA (reference sequence). The CDR3 bases are TGCAGTGTCAGAGCAGGGGTGACCTACAATGAGCAGTTCTTC. It specifies CSVRAGVTYNEQFF.

The chain employs TRBV29-1 and TRBJ2-6; 10 bases are shared with TRBD1. Germline V gene data show CDR1 as SQVTM and CDR2 as ANQGSEA. CDR3 size: 18 residues. Trimming at V came to 0 bases and at J to 0 bases, leaving 5 bases not matched to a gene. For the CDR3, the DNA is TGCAGCGTTGAAGACCGGGACAGGGGACGCTCTGGGGCCAACGTCCTGACTTTC. Residues: CSVEDRDRGRSGANVLTF.

V gene TRBV7-8 combines with J gene TRBJ2-1; D unclear. V lost 5 bases to trimming and J lost 10 bases, with 18 bases between them. Per germline, CDR1 SGHVS and CDR2 FQNEAQ. This CDR3 has 14 amino acids. The CDR3 region is CASSPLARPAEQFF. In DNA form, the CDR3 reads TGTGCCAGCAGCCCATTAGCACGTCCGGCGGAGCAGTTCTTC.

This clonotype has a single count. The chain uses TRBV28 and TRBJ2-7; 8 bases match TRBD1. The CDR3 covers 14 residues. V lost 3 bases to trimming and J lost 5 bases; unmatched junction nucleotides: 6. Germline lookup yields CDR1 MDHEN and CDR2 SYDVKM. DNA for the CDR3: TGTGCCAGCAGTTTTGACAGGGGTCAGGACGAGCAGTACTTC. This sequence encodes CASSFDRGQDEQYF.

This clonotype showed up many times. This chain connects TRBV4-3 to TRBJ2-1; 7 bases line up with TRBD1. This CDR3 comprises 17 residues. J lost 0 bases, V lost 1 base, and 6 bases had no gene match. Germline V gene data show CDR1 as LGHNA and CDR2 as YSLEER. CDR3 sequence (DNA): TGCGCCAGCAGCCAAGGTACAGGGGCTAGCTCCTACAATGAGCAGTTCTTC. The encoded protein is CASSQGTGASSYNEQFF.

This clonotype has more than one count but fewer than ten. J is TRBJ2-7 and V is TRBV5-1; 7 bases are a match to TRBD1. Trimming removed 4 bases from V and 6 bases from J; junction bases left unmatched: 16. Germline-derived CDR1 and CDR2 are SGHRS and YFSETQ. The CDR3 is made up of 16 amino acids. The DNA of the CDR3 is TGCGCCAGCAGCACCGACGGGACAGCGGTGGCTCTCGAGCAGTACTTC. This encodes CASSTDGTAVALEQYF.

The rearrangement links TRBV29-1 to TRBJ2-1, with D uncertain. The CDR3 contains 13 residues. V lost 6 bases and J 0 bases, leaving 9 bases between the germline ends. Germline V gene data show CDR1 as SQVTM and CDR2 as ANQGSEA. The CDR3 here is CSVPLTSYNEQFF. For the CDR3, the DNA is TGCAGCGTCCCCCTAACCTCCTACAATGAGCAGTTCTTC.

This clonotype was seen a handful of times. V gene TRBV20-1 combines with J gene TRBJ1-2, with no clear D. V lost 0 bases and J lost 2, with 7 bases in between. The CDR3 runs to 13 residues. Germline V lookup: CDR1 DFQATT, CDR2 SNEGSKA (reference sequence). The CDR3 loop reads CSARDRNNYGYTF. Here the CDR3 DNA reads TGCAGTGCTAGAGATCGTAACAACTATGGCTACACCTTC.

The genes are TRBV5-1 and TRBJ2-7, with TRBD1 identical over 11 bases. This CDR3 spans 14 amino acids. The V and J ends lost 4 bases and 6 bases, in that order; junction bases with no gene match: 6. Germline assignment: CDR1 SGHRS and CDR2 YFSETQ. For the CDR3, the DNA is TGCGCCAGCAGCGAAGGACAGGGGGCAAGCGAGCAGTACTTC. Protein: CASSEGQGASEQYF.

The chain carries TRBV5-1 and TRBJ2-7, with D possibly called TRBD1 or TRBD2 (5 bases each). The CDR3 runs 13 residues. The germline gives CDR1 SGHRS, CDR2 YFSETQ. V was pared by 4 bases and J by 3 bases, with 11 bases between. The CDR3, as DNA: TGCGCCAGCAGCAGTGGGACGTACTACGAGCAGTACTTC. Its protein is CASSSGTYYEQYF. Complete variable domain (other parts from reference TRBV5-1 and TRBJ2-7): KAGVTQTPRYLIKTRGQQVTLSCSPISGHRSVSWYQQTPGQGLQFLFEYFSETQRNKGNFPGRFSGRQFSNSRSEMNVSTLELGDSALYLCASSSGTYYEQYFGPGTRLTVT.

This clonotype was counted only a few times. This sequence joins TRBV7-9 and TRBJ1-1; tentative D call: TRBD1 (5 bases). Trimming shortened V by 3 bases and J by 3 bases, and 14 bases separated the two germline ends. The length of the CDR3 is 15 residues. CDR1 and CDR2 (germline): SEHNR, FQNEAQ (reference sequence). In DNA form, the CDR3 reads TGTGCCAGCAGCTTTCCTGGGGCAATAGACACTGAAGCTTTCTTT. Translated, it gives CASSFPGAIDTEAFF.

V usage is TRBV7-3 and J usage is TRBJ2-1; TRBD1 aligns across 7 bases. V shed 0 bases, J shed 9 bases, and the junction held 2 bases outside the gene matches. This CDR3 is built from 13 residues. The germline V gene encodes CDR1 SGHTA and CDR2 FQGTGA. CDR3 region: CASSLTRQGEQFF. The CDR3 DNA sequence: TGTGCCAGCAGCTTAACGCGACAGGGTGAGCAGTTCTTC.